This T cell receptor (beta chain) was captured in a study of blood T cell repertoires in COVID-19. Overall study context: From the United States, Italy and Spain came samples of acute and convalescent COVID-19. Nucleic acid was either cDNA or gDNA, and it came from T cells, B-cell-depleted T cells, or PBMCs.

Germline V gene sequence: CDR1 SGHRS, CDR2 YFSETQ. The J segment lost 3 bases and the V segment lost 0 bases, leaving 4 bases of the junction unmatched. The CDR3 runs to 15 residues. In the source study's methods: It was from reference gene primer amplification that nucleated cell counts were estimated. Only in-frame clones appear in the TCRdb table, and some are missing; sequencing was by immunoSEQ multiplex PCR. V, J and clone size reflect that table, while D and trimming were determined from the DNA. This table has under 250,000 clones, roughly 82% appearing once. Sequenced input: peripheral blood. V and J are TRBV5-1 and TRBJ1-2; 8 nucleotides agree with TRBD1. This TCR came from a woman in her 70s with acute or convalescent COVID-19. DNA of the CDR3: TGCGCCAGCAGCTTGGGGGGACAGGCTGACTATGGCTACACCTTC. Amino acid sequence: CASSLGGQADYGYTF.